This TCR beta chain came from a study of a mutant IDH1 vaccine in newly diagnosed glioma. Data came from immunoSEQ multiplex PCR; TCRdb stores just in-frame clones and leaves some out. The sample includes tens of thousands of clones, 60% to 80% of them seen just once. Time point: week 47, end of study. Vaccinated patients received 300 ug of mutant IDH1 20-mer peptide per dose, with topical imiquimod. Of note for this clone: What it binds is not known.

V was shortened by 6 bases and J by 7 bases, with 16 bases between the two germline ends. CDR1 and CDR2 (germline): MNHEY, SVGAGI. The CDR3 is made up of 14 amino acids. V and J are TRBV6-5 and TRBJ1-5; D may be TRBD1 (5 bases). The sequenced sample was PBMCs, obtained from a glioma patient whose treatment included an IDH1 peptide vaccine. This receptor was obtained from a man aged 45-60 years with glioma. The CDR3 DNA reads as TGTGCCAGCAGGCAGGGAGGTGCGGAGCAGCCCCAGCATTTT. Translated, it gives CASRQGGAEQPQHF.